This TCR beta chain was sequenced during a study of T-cell memory formation after mild COVID-19. Researchers used 5'RACE with constant-segment primers to make TCR alpha and TCR beta cDNA libraries that carry sample barcodes and UMIs. TCRdb independently ran MiXCR on the 5' RACE reads; one entry per CDR3 protein. Of 450,000 or so distinct CDR3 sequences listed, around 25% are singletons. This clonotype was observed a few times. V lost 1 base and J lost 6; bases outside the gene matches: 2. Per germline, CDR1 SGHVS and CDR2 FNYEAQ. CDR3 length equals 15 residues. The V gene is TRBV7-6, the J gene TRBJ2-1, with TRBD1 identical over 11 bases. Sequenced material: PBMCs or a T cell subset sorted from them (not recorded which). This TCR was recovered from an adult woman who had mild COVID-19 (a few samples of this study predate the infection). Cell type and time point are not known. The CDR3 DNA follows: TGTGCCAGCAGCTTAGGGACAGGGGGCTTCAATGAGCAGTTCTTC. This sequence encodes CASSLGTGGFNEQFF.